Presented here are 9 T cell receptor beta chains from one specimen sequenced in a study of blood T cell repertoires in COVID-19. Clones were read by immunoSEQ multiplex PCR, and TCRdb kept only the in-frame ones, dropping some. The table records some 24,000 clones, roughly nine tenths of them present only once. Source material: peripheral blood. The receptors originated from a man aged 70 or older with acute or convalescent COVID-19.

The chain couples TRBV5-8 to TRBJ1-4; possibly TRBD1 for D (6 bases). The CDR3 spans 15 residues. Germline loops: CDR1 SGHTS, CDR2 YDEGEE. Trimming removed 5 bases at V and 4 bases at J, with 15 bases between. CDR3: CASSLYRVGNEKLFF. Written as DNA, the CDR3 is TGTGCCAGCAGTCTTTACAGGGTTGGTAATGAAAAACTGTTTTTT.

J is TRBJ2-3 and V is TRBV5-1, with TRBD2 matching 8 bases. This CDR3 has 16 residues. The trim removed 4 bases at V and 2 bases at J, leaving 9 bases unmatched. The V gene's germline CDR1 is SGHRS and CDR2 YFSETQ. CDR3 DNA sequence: TGCGCCAGCAGCCCAGAGGGCGGGGGGCCCACAGATACGCAGTATTTT. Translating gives CASSPEGGGPTDTQYF.

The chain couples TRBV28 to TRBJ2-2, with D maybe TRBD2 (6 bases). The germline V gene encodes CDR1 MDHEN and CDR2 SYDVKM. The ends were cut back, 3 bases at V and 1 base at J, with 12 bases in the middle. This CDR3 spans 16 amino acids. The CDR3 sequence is CASSLSGLRNTGELFF. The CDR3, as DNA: TGTGCCAGCAGTTTGTCGGGACTTCGGAACACCGGGGAGCTGTTTTTT.

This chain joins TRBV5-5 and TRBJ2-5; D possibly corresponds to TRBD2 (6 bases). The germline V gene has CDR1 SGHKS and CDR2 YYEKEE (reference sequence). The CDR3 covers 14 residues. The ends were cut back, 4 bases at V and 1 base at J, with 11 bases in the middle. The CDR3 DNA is TGTGCCAGCAGCCCCGGGGGATCCCAAGAGACCCAGTACTTC. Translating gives CASSPGGSQETQYF.

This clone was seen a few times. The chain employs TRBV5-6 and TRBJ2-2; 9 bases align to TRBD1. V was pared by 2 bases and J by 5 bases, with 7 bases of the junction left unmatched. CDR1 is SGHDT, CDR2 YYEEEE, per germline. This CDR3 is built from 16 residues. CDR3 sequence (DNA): TGTGCCAGCAGCTTCCGCTGGACAGGGGCGACCGGGGAGCTGTTTTTT. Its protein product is CASSFRWTGATGELFF.

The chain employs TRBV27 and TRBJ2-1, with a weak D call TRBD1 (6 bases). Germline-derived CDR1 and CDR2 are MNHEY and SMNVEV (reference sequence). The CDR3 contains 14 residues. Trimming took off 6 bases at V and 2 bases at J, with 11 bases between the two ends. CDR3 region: CASRDRSAYNEQFF. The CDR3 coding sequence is TGTGCCAGCAGAGACAGGTCTGCCTACAATGAGCAGTTCTTC.

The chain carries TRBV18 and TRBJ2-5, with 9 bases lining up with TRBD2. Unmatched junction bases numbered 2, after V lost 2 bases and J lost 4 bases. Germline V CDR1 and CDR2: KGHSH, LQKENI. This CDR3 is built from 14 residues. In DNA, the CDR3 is TGTGCCAGCTCACCAGAGACTAGCGGAGAGACCCAGTACTTC. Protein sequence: CASSPETSGETQYF.

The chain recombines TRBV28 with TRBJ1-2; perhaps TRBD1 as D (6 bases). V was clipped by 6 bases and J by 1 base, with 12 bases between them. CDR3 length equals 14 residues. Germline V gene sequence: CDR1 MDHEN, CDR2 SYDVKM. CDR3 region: CASSYRDRNYGYTF. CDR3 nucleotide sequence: TGTGCCAGCAGCTACAGGGACCGTAACTATGGCTACACCTTC.

The DNA for the CDR3 is TGTGCCAGCAGCCGTCCCGGGACAGGGAACAATGAGCAGTTCTTC. It translates to CASSRPGTGNNEQFF. The chain links TRBV5-4 to TRBJ2-1; 9 nucleotides agree with TRBD1. Germline CDR1 is SGHNT and CDR2 is YYREEE (reference sequence). V lost 4 bases and J lost 5; bases outside the gene matches: 7. The length of the CDR3 is 15 residues.